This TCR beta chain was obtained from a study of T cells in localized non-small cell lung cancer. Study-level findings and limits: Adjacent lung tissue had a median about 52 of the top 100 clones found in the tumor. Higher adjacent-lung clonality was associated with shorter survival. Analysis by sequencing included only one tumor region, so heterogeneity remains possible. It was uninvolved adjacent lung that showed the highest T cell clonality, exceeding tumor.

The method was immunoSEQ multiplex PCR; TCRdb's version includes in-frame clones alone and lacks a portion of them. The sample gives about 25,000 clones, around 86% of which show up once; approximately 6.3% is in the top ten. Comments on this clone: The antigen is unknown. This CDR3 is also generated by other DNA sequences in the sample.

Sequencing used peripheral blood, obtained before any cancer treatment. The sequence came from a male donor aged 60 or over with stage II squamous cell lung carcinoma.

The CDR3 loop is CASSHSYGGNEQFF. Written as DNA, the CDR3 is TGTGCCAGCAGCCACTCCTACGGGGGGAATGAGCAGTTCTTC. The V call is TRBV7-8, the J call TRBJ2-1; 7 bases are a match to TRBD2. The V segment lost 5 bases and the J segment 7 bases; nucleotides outside the gene matches: 8. The V gene's germline CDR1 is SGHVS and CDR2 FQNEAQ. This CDR3 has 14 residues. The full variable domain, completed using reference TRBV7-8 and TRBJ2-1, is GAGVSQSPRYKVAKRGQDVALRCDPISGHVSLFWYQQALGQGPEFLTYFQNEAQLDKSGLPSDRFFAERPEGSVSTLKIQRTQQEDSAVYLCASSHSYGGNEQFFGPGTRLTVL.